The next 20 T cell receptor beta chains were all read from a single sample in a study of early T cells in non-severe SARS-CoV-2 infection. In TCRdb, the 5' RACE reads were re-called with MiXCR into one record per CDR3 protein. The table lists about 110,000 distinct CDR3 sequences, 9% to 14% of them singletons. Sequenced sample: whole blood. The receptors here all came from an adult who was a healthcare worker with PCR-confirmed SARS-CoV-2 infection or an uninfected control (not recorded which).

The chain joins TRBV9 to TRBJ1-1; TRBD1 might be the D (6 bases). CDR1 is SGDLS and CDR2 is YYNGEE in the germline V gene. Deletions cut 1 base from V and 0 bases from J, with 22 bases between. This CDR3 is built from 19 residues. CDR3 sequence reads: CASSVRETGATLMNTEAFF. Here the CDR3 DNA reads TGTGCCAGCAGCGTACGGGAGACGGGGGCGACCCTCATGAACACTGAAGCTTTCTTT.

Comment on this clonotype: This may be a read error: a much more frequent sequence differs by one nucleotide. The V and J genes are TRBV7-2 and TRBJ1-1; a weak D match, TRBD1 (5 bases). CDR1 and CDR2 from the germline V gene are SGHTA and FQGNSA. The CDR3 runs to 14 residues. Trimming left V 5 bases short and J 5 bases short, with 15 bases between. CDR3 bases: TGTGCCAGCAGCACGGGCTCCGGGGGGACTGAAGCTTTCTTT. This codes for CASSTGSGGTEAFF.

In its sample, this clonotype was seen a few times. J is TRBJ2-1 and V is TRBV21-1; the listed D gene, TRBD2, was not tested against the DNA. TRBV21-1 corresponds to a pseudogene. This CDR3 has 17 amino acids. The CDR3, as DNA: TGTGCCAACCCCCGGATCAGGGAGGGGGGGGGTTACAATGAGCAGTTCTTC. Its translation: CANPRIREGGGYNEQFF.

The chain has TRBV11-2 and TRBJ2-1; D is ambiguous. Trimming took off 5 bases at V and 0 bases at J, with 17 bases between the two ends. CDR1 SGHAT and CDR2 FQNNGV come from the germline V gene. The CDR3 is made up of 17 amino acids. CDR3 residues: CASSKGPVESSYNEQFF. CDR3 in DNA: TGTGCCAGCAGCAAAGGCCCGGTTGAGAGCTCCTACAATGAGCAGTTCTTC.

This clonotype was detected a few times. The chain recombines TRBV6-6 with TRBJ2-3; a weak D match, TRBD2 (6 bases). Looked up from germline, CDR1 is MNHNY and CDR2 is SVGAGI (reference sequence). The CDR3 sequence is 15 residues long. V was pared by 5 bases and J by 6 bases, with 18 bases between. This chain's CDR3 is CASSGQRVDEDTQYF. The CDR3 nucleotides read TGTGCCAGCAGTGGCCAGCGGGTGGACGAGGATACGCAGTATTTT.

The sample holds a few counts of this clonotype. The chain couples TRBV18 to TRBJ2-7, with 7 bases matching TRBD1. The V gene end was trimmed by 2 bases and the J gene end by 12 bases; junction bases not matched to a gene: 16. There are 15 residues in the CDR3. CDR1 is KGHSH and CDR2 is LQKENI in the germline V gene. The CDR3, as DNA: TGTGCCAGCTCACCATCCGGGACAGTGCTACGCCAGCGGTACTTC. This codes for CASSPSGTVLRQRYF.

This clonotype was recorded many times. J is TRBJ1-3 and V is TRBV7-2; D is possibly TRBD1 (6 bases). The CDR3 has 15 residues. Trimming took 3 bases from V and 2 from J, leaving 11 bases between them. Germline CDR1 reads SGHTA; CDR2 reads FQGNSA. The CDR3: CASSFRQGTGNTIYF. The CDR3 coding sequence is TGTGCCAGCAGCTTTAGGCAGGGGACTGGAAACACCATATATTTT.

This clonotype was recorded many times. The chain uses TRBV5-1 and TRBJ2-5; 10 nucleotides agree with TRBD2. The V and J ends lost 0 bases and 5 bases, in that order; junction bases with no gene match: 7. CDR1 is SGHRS and CDR2 is YFSETQ in the germline V gene. This CDR3 region has 16 residues. CDR3 in DNA: TGCGCCAGCAGCTTGGAGGCAGCGGGGGGGCCCGAGACCCAGTACTTC. This translates into CASSLEAAGGPETQYF.

This clonotype was picked up a small number of times. This chain links TRBV12-3 or TRBV12-4 with TRBJ1-2; D not certain. V lost 5 bases and J lost 3, with 16 bases in between. The CDR3 consists of 15 residues. Here the CDR3 DNA reads TGTGCCAGCAGTACCTCGCCGGCCGGGCACTATGGCTACACCTTC. It yields the protein CASSTSPAGHYGYTF.

The table lists this clonotype with many counts. The CDR3 loop is CASSLGRGPLREETQYF. The CDR3 region has the DNA TGCGCCAGCAGCTTGGGGCGGGGGCCCCTACGCGAAGAGACCCAGTACTTC. The chain recombines TRBV5-1 with TRBJ2-5; weak D call: TRBD2 (7 bases). Looked up from germline, CDR1 is SGHRS and CDR2 is YFSETQ. The CDR3 extends over 17 amino acids. Trimming cost V 0 bases and J 3 bases, with 18 bases left between them.

In this sample, this clonotype turned up many times. The chain recombines TRBV7-2 with TRBJ2-7; no firm D call. V gave up 2 bases and J gave up 0 bases, with 14 bases separating them. Germline assignment: CDR1 SGHTA and CDR2 FQGNSA. CDR3 length equals 16 residues. Written as DNA, the CDR3 is TGTGCCAGCAGCTTAACCCCGAAGTCCACCTCCTACGAGCAGTACTTC. Translation: CASSLTPKSTSYEQYF.

This chain joins TRBV30 and TRBJ1-1, with a possible D match to TRBD1 (5 bases). V lost 3 bases, J lost 0 bases, and 14 bases lay in between. This CDR3 comprises 15 residues. Germline loops: CDR1 GTSNPN, CDR2 SVGIG (reference sequence). DNA of the CDR3: TGTGCCTGGAGATTAGCGGACAAGATGAACACTGAAGCTTTCTTT. It specifies CAWRLADKMNTEAFF.

This clonotype appeared a few times. The chain couples TRBV20-1 to TRBJ2-7; 10 bases are shared with TRBD2. Germline V gives CDR1 DFQATT, CDR2 SNEGSKA (reference sequence). The length of the CDR3 is 15 residues. Trimming at V came to 6 bases and at J to 2 bases, leaving 10 bases not matched to a gene. The CDR3 sequence is CSASPRTSGPYEQYF. DNA of the CDR3: TGCAGTGCATCCCCCAGGACTAGCGGTCCCTACGAGCAGTACTTC.

This rearrangement joins TRBV24-1 to TRBJ1-2; possibly TRBD1 for D (6 bases). The CDR3 covers 15 residues. The V gene's germline CDR1 is KGHDR and CDR2 SFDVKD. The V end lost 5 bases, the J end lost 0 bases, and 12 bases lay between the germline ends. The CDR3 loop is CATSVPDSSNYGYTF. The CDR3 coding sequence is TGTGCCACCAGTGTCCCGGACAGCTCTAACTATGGCTACACCTTC.

With regard to this clonotype: Germline and junction disagree at one end, which may indicate a read error. This chain links TRBV7-2 with TRBJ2-1, with D perhaps TRBD2 (5 bases). CDR3 length: 8 residues. CDR1 SGHTA and CDR2 FQGNSA come from the germline V gene. CDR3 loop: CVSAGGVF. The CDR3 DNA follows: TGTGTCAGCGCGGGTGGAGTCTTC. Full variable domain (outside the CDR3, taken from reference TRBV7-2 and TRBJ2-1): GAGVSQSPSNKVTEKGKDVELRCDPISGHTALYWYRQSLGQGLEFLIYFQGNSAPDKSGLPSDRFSAERTGGSVSTLTIQRTQQEDSAVYLCVSAGGVFGPGTRLTVL.

This clonotype was seen repeatedly, ten times or more. The chain joins TRBV6-5 to TRBJ2-7; perhaps TRBD2 as D (5 bases). The CDR3 is 14 residues long. The germline CDR1 and CDR2 sequences are MNHEY and SVGAGI. Trimming removed 4 bases from V and 3 bases from J, with 13 bases in between. The CDR3 DNA reads as TGTGCCAGCAGTTCGGGCAGCGGTTACTACGAGCAGTACTTC. This codes for CASSSGSGYYEQYF.

This clonotype was counted at least ten times. The rearrangement uses TRBV11-2 and TRBJ2-1; D is possibly TRBD1 (6 bases). There are 18 residues in the CDR3. Germline V gene lookup returns CDR1 SGHAT and CDR2 FQNNGV. The V and J ends lost 1 base and 0 bases respectively, with 16 bases between them. The CDR3 DNA reads TGTGCCAGCAGCTTAGTTAGCCCGGACAGAGGCTCCTACAATGAGCAGTTCTTC. It is translated as CASSLVSPDRGSYNEQFF.

This clonotype was observed a few times. The rearrangement uses TRBV6-6 and TRBJ2-3; no firm D call. The germline CDR1 and CDR2 sequences are MNHNY and SVGAGI (reference sequence). CDR3 length: 14 residues. V gave up 2 bases and J gave up 6 bases, with 12 bases separating them. CDR3: CASSYGDPTDTQYF. CDR3 DNA sequence: TGTGCCAGCAGTTACGGAGACCCCACCGATACGCAGTATTTT.

This clonotype was seen ten or more times. This sequence joins TRBV7-8 and TRBJ2-1, with TRBD1 matching 9 bases. After removal of 4 bases from V and 5 bases from J, the junction contained 3 bases not matched to a gene. CDR1 is SGHVS and CDR2 is FQNEAQ in the germline V gene. CDR3 length equals 14 residues. This CDR3 is CASSWWTGDNEQFF. CDR3 nucleotides: TGTGCCAGCAGCTGGTGGACAGGGGACAATGAGCAGTTCTTC. The whole variable domain, remainder taken from reference TRBV7-8 and TRBJ2-1, is GAGVSQSPRYKVAKRGQDVALRCDPISGHVSLFWYQQALGQGPEFLTYFQNEAQLDKSGLPSDRFFAERPEGSVSTLKIQRTQQEDSAVYLCASSWWTGDNEQFFGPGTRLTVL.

In this sample, this clonotype turned up a few times. This rearrangement joins TRBV7-6 to TRBJ2-1; D is ambiguous. CDR1 and CDR2 from the germline V gene are SGHVS and FNYEAQ. This CDR3 is built from 15 residues. Trimming removed 4 bases at V and 9 bases at J, with 19 bases between. The CDR3 protein is CASSSEPLLDSEQFF. CDR3 nucleotide sequence: TGTGCCAGCAGCTCAGAGCCTCTTCTTGATAGTGAGCAGTTCTTC.